This T cell receptor (beta chain) came from a study of blood T cell repertoires in COVID-19. Background on the study: COVID-19 samples, acute and convalescent, were from the United States, Italy and Spain. T cells, B-cell-depleted T cells, or PBMCs supplied cDNA or gDNA.

Germline CDR1 reads MDHEN; CDR2 reads SYDVKM. The CDR3 loop spans 10 amino acids. As concerns this clone: Sequence at one end of the junction differs from germline and may be a read error.

Libraries were prepared by immunoSEQ multiplex PCR; TCRdb keeps only in-frame clonotypes and omits some of them. The sample records fewer than 200,000 clones, 85% being singletons. This TCR was recovered from a human donor with acute or convalescent COVID-19. The donor label of this sample is uncertain. This chain joins TRBV28 and TRBJ2-7; the match to TRBD1 covers 9 bases. The sample consisted of peripheral blood. CDR3 loop: CASGEGQGIF. CDR3 coding DNA: TGTGCCAGCGGGGAGGGACAGGGTATATTC.